Detailed here is one T cell receptor beta chain. Antigen unknown. This sample was included in a study of CD8 T cells in ankylosing spondylitis. Study-level results: Among TCR beta sequences, a motif of eight or nine highly homologous variants appeared characteristic of ankylosing spondylitis blood.

From the 5' RACE reads, TCRdb called clonotypes with MiXCR, one entry per CDR3 protein. This table has roughly 670,000 distinct CDR3 sequences, around 20% appearing once. The germline V gene has CDR1 MDHEN and CDR2 SYDVKM. V was clipped by 6 bases and J by 6 bases; unmatched bases: 8. CDR3 length equals 15 residues. The V gene is TRBV28, the J gene TRBJ2-1, with 10 nucleotides matching TRBD2. The TCR originated in a male donor with ankylosing spondylitis. Sequencing used blood, either unsorted or a sorted T cell fraction (not recorded which). As DNA, the CDR3 is TGTGCCAGCAGGTCACCGGGACTAGCGTCCAATGAGCAGTTCTTC. It yields the protein CASRSPGLASNEQFF.